This is a list of T cell receptor beta chains from one sample in a study of beta chain features in type 1 diabetes. Some clones are missing from TCRdb's copy, which holds only in-frame ones; the method was immunoSEQ multiplex PCR. This table holds over 100,000 clones, approximately 37% found once. Sequencing was performed on stem cell memory CD4+ T cells from blood. The receptors stem from a woman aged 18-30 years in good health. The CDR3 runs from the conserved cysteine through the conserved F or W. The order of the fields is V gene, J gene, clone size, D gene, CDR3 length, CDR3 DNA, CDR3 protein. The D gene is left open where the match is weak. Clone size is shown for a subset of rows, as once, few, many or a class of expanded clone.

TRBV28	TRBJ1-1	NA	NA	13	TGTGCCAGCAGTTTACGACAGGCGAGGTATGCTTTCTTT	CASSLRQARYAFF
TRBV4-3	TRBJ2-1	few	TRBD2	19	TGCGCCAGCAGCCAAGTAGCAGGACTAGCGGGAGCGTCGTACAATGAGCAGTTCTTC	CASSQVAGLAGASYNEQFF
TRBV10-3	TRBJ2-7	NA	NA	14	TGTGCCATCAGTGACAGGGGCTTTACCTACGAGCAGTACTTC	CAISDRGFTYEQYF
TRBV29-1	TRBJ2-1	NA	TRBD2	15	TGCAGCGTTGAAGGACTAGCGGGGGTTTACAATGAGCAGTTCTTC	CSVEGLAGVYNEQFF
TRBV7-9	TRBJ2-5	NA	NA	14	TGTGCCAGCAGCTTTGAGGACAGACGCTGGACCCAGTACTTC	CASSFEDRRWTQYF
TRBV18	TRBJ1-5	few	NA	16	TGTGCCAGCTCACCAAGTACTCCGGGTCCTGAGCACGCCCAGCATTTT	CASSPSTPGPEHAQHF
TRBV29-1	TRBJ2-2	NA	NA	13	TGCAGCGTTTTGGAGCGCCGAATCGGGGAGCTGTTTTTT	CSVLERRIGELFF
TRBV7-9	TRBJ1-1	NA	TRBD1	19	TGTGCCAGCAGCTTAGCCGGGACAGGGGGCTCCCTCGGTAACACTGAAGCTTTCTTT	CASSLAGTGGSLGNTEAFF
TRBV28	TRBJ2-7	few	TRBD1	15	TGTGCCAGCAGTTCCCCTGGACAGGGGAACCACGAGCAGTACTTC	CASSSPGQGNHEQYF
TRBV6-5	TRBJ2-1	NA	TRBD2	15	TGTGCCAGCAGTTACGGCCTAGCGGGAGAGTATGAGCAGTTCTTC	CASSYGLAGEYEQFF
TRBV5-1	TRBJ2-7	NA	TRBD2	16	TGCGCCAGCAGCTCTTCTCTAGCGGGAGGACTCTACGAGCAGTACTTC	CASSSSLAGGLYEQYF
TRBV7-2	TRBJ2-7	NA	NA	18	TGTGCCAGCAGCTTAGAGGCGGAGCTAGCCTATCAAATTAAGGAGCAGTACTTC	CASSLEAELAYQIKEQYF
TRBV28	TRBJ2-1	NA	TRBD2	15	TGTGCCAGCACCTCACTAGCGGGAGGGTACAATGAGCAGTTCTTC	CASTSLAGGYNEQFF
TRBV28	TRBJ2-1	NA	NA	15	TGTGCCAGCAGTGGCGGGGCCAAAGGCAGCGATGAGCAGTTCTTC	CASSGGAKGSDEQFF
TRBV29-1	TRBJ1-2	NA	TRBD1	13	TGCAGCGTTCCCACAGGGGGCGTCTATGGCTACACCTTC	CSVPTGGVYGYTF
TRBV9	TRBJ2-1	few	TRBD1	14	TGTGCCAGCAGCGCCCCGGACAGGAACAATGAGCAGTTCTTC	CASSAPDRNNEQFF
TRBV29-1	TRBJ2-1	NA	TRBD1	17	TGCAGCGTTTTGGGGACAGGGTCCACGCCGGACTACAATGAGCAGTTCTTC	CSVLGTGSTPDYNEQFF
TRBV7-2	TRBJ2-1	once	NA	15	TGTGCCAGCAGCCCCAGCGGGTCCTCCTACAATGAGCAGTTCTTC	CASSPSGSSYNEQFF
TRBV7-4	TRBJ2-7	NA	TRBD1	15	TGTGCCAGCAGCCAGCCCCGGACAGGGGGCCGCGAGCAGTACTTC	CASSQPRTGGREQYF
TRBV6-6	TRBJ2-2	NA	NA	14	TGTGCCAGCACGAAACACAGGGATGCCGGGGAGCTGTTTTTT	CASTKHRDAGELFF
TRBV11-3	TRBJ2-3	NA	TRBD2	15	TGTGCCAGCAGCGCGGTGGGGGCGGGAGGAGATACGCAGTATTTT	CASSAVGAGGDTQYF
TRBV28	TRBJ1-2	NA	NA	15	TGTGCCAGCAGTTTATCGGTGGGGGGAGAGCATGGCTACACCTTC	CASSLSVGGEHGYTF
TRBV7-6	TRBJ2-1	NA	TRBD2	16	TGTGCCAGCAGCTCCAGTGCGGGAGTAACCTACAATGAGCAGTTCTTC	CASSSSAGVTYNEQFF
TRBV10-1	TRBJ1-2	NA	TRBD1	13	TGCGCCAGCAGCCATGACAGGGCTAGTGGCTACACCTTC	CASSHDRASGYTF
TRBV5-1	TRBJ2-1	few	NA	15	TGCGCCAGCAGCTTATGGGGAGACTCCTACAATGAGCAGTTCTTC	CASSLWGDSYNEQFF
TRBV19	TRBJ2-7	NA	TRBD2	13	TGTGCCAGTAGTATGGCGGGGGTTTACGAGCAGTACTTC	CASSMAGVYEQYF
TRBV7-2	TRBJ2-7	few	NA	13	TGTGCCAGCAGCCTAGGGCCCTTCTACGAGCAGTACTTC	CASSLGPFYEQYF
TRBV5-6	TRBJ1-5	NA	NA	15	TGTGCCAGCACCTTTAGGGGATATAGCAATCAGCCCCAGCATTTT	CASTFRGYSNQPQHF
TRBV10-3	TRBJ2-1	few	NA	12	TGTGCCATCAGTGCTCTAGGCGGGGAGCAGTTCTTC	CAISALGGEQFF
TRBV5-5	TRBJ2-2	NA	NA	13	TGTGCCAGCAGCTTGGCCTACACCGGGGAGCTGTTTTTT	CASSLAYTGELFF
TRBV5-5	TRBJ1-2	NA	NA	17	TGTGCCAGCAGCTTGGGGCCGACGGGAATGGCTAACTATGGCTACACCTTC	CASSLGPTGMANYGYTF
TRBV30	TRBJ1-5	NA	NA	13	TGTGCCTGGGAGCAGGGATCCAATCAGCCCCAGCATTTT	CAWEQGSNQPQHF
TRBV30	TRBJ1-2	few	TRBD1	13	TGTGCCTGGAGTGTCCGGACAGGGTATGGCTACACCTTC	CAWSVRTGYGYTF
TRBV18	TRBJ2-5	NA	NA	12	TGTGCCAGCTCCACAGGGTCGGAGACCCAGTACTTC	CASSTGSETQYF
TRBV5-1	TRBJ1-1	few	NA	15	TGCGCCAGCAGCCTGCTGGGGCGGGGGAACACTGAAGCTTTCTTT	CASSLLGRGNTEAFF
TRBV11-2	TRBJ1-1	NA	NA	14	TGTGCCAGCAGTCGACCGACAGGACACACTGAAGCTTTCTTT	CASSRPTGHTEAFF